This TCR beta chain was sequenced for a study of blood T cell repertoires in COVID-19. About the study: Whether acute or convalescent, the COVID-19 samples came from the United States, Italy and Spain.

Participant ages covered about 18 to 100 years across about 25 US areas. This clone was counted once. Repertoires were generated with immunoSEQ multiplex PCR, while TCRdb's copy carries only in-frame clones and drops some. The sample lists approximately 180,000 clones; around four fifths were seen once. This CDR3 region has 15 residues. Looked up from germline, CDR1 is SNHLY and CDR2 is FYNNEI. Trimming took 7 bases from V and 1 from J, leaving 11 bases between them. Sequencing was done on a sample of PBMCs or T cells enriched from blood (not recorded which). The chain carries TRBV2 and TRBJ2-6, with TRBD1 as a possible D gene (6 bases). The receptor's source is a woman aged 50 to 60 who had recovered from COVID-19. The CDR3 protein is CASTSTGSGANVLTF. The CDR3 DNA is TGTGCCAGCACATCAACAGGGTCTGGGGCCAACGTCCTGACTTTC. Full variable domain (outside the CDR3, taken from reference TRBV2 and TRBJ2-6): EPEVTQTPSHQVTQMGQEVILRCVPISNHLYFYWYRQILGQKVEFLVSFYNNEISEKSEIFDDQFSVERPDGSNFTLKIRSTKLEDSAMYFCASTSTGSGANVLTFGAGSRLTVL.